The next 18 T cell receptor beta chains were all read from a single sample in a study of human T cells and chemical hapten exposure. The time point here: pre-sensitization, week 0. Treatment here: therapeutic diphenylcyclopropenone sensitization with weekly scalp DPC. TCRdb re-called the RACE reads with MiXCR, one entry per CDR3 protein. The data show 380,000 or so distinct CDR3 sequences, over 5% seen once. The input for sequencing was whole blood, taken in connection with sensitization to the hapten diphenylcyclopropenone (DPC). Every receptor here comes from a woman between 18 and 29 years old with alopecia areata. Some clones in this sample may be carry-over from other donors' samples.

The rearrangement uses TRBV18 and TRBJ1-4; 7 nucleotides align to TRBD1. Germline V gene data show CDR1 as KGHSH and CDR2 as LQKENI. Trimming cost V 3 bases and J 7 bases; bases outside gene matches: 8. The CDR3 runs to 15 residues. CDR3 loop: CASSPRGGFGEKLFF. The CDR3 nucleotides read TGTGCCAGCTCACCGAGAGGGGGCTTCGGTGAAAAACTGTTTTTT. The variable domain in full, completed from reference TRBV18 and TRBJ1-4, reads NAGVMQNPRHLVRRRGQEARLRCSPMKGHSHVYWYRQLPEEGLKFMVYLQKENIIDESGMPKERFSAEFPKEGPSILRIQQVVRGDSAAYFCASSPRGGFGEKLFFGSGTQLSVL.

V gene TRBV24-1 combines with J gene TRBJ2-1, with 8 bases matching TRBD1. The CDR3 spans 14 residues. Germline V gene lookup returns CDR1 KGHDR and CDR2 SFDVKD. V was pared by 9 bases and J by 2 bases, with 5 bases of the junction left unmatched. The CDR3 loop is CATPGQGTYNEQFF. The CDR3 DNA follows: TGTGCCACCCCAGGACAGGGCACCTACAATGAGCAGTTCTTC.

Ten or more counts support this clonotype. The rearrangement joins TRBV12-3 or TRBV12-4 to TRBJ2-7; TRBD1 agrees at 11 bases. The CDR3 runs to 15 residues. J lost 6 bases, V lost 7 bases, and 11 bases had no gene match. CDR3 in DNA: TGTGCCAGCAAAGGACAGGGGGCGAATCCAGCCGAGCAGTACTTC. Encoded protein: CASKGQGANPAEQYF.

This clonotype was seen ten or more times. The chain joins TRBV5-1 to TRBJ1-2, with 9 bases that match TRBD1. This CDR3 has 14 residues. The germline CDR1 and CDR2 sequences are SGHRS and YFSETQ. V trimming: 4 bases; J trimming: 2 bases; junction bases outside the gene matches: 3. The CDR3 sequence: CASSRDRENYGYTF. DNA for the CDR3: TGCGCCAGCAGCCGGGACAGGGAGAACTATGGCTACACCTTC.

This clonotype showed up just a few times. The chain is built from TRBV28 and TRBJ2-7; the D gene is possibly TRBD2 (7 bases). The CDR3 is 12 amino acids. Germline V CDR1 and CDR2: MDHEN, SYDVKM. V was trimmed by 9 bases and J by 4 bases, leaving 13 bases between them. The chain's CDR3 is CASTGGAYEQYF. The CDR3 bases are TGTGCCAGTACTGGGGGGGCATACGAGCAGTACTTC. The entire variable domain, with the rest obtained from reference TRBV28 and TRBJ2-7, is as follows: DVKVTQSSRYLVKRTGEKVFLECVQDMDHENMFWYRQDPGLGLRLIYFSYDVKMKEKGDIPEGYSVSREKKERFSLILESASTNQTSMYLCASTGGAYEQYFGPGTRLTVT.

The chain couples TRBV27 to TRBJ1-1, with 9 bases that match TRBD1. Losses at the gene ends were 3 bases for V and 5 bases for J; bases not matched to a gene: 7. CDR1 is MNHEY and CDR2 is SMNVEV in the germline V gene (reference sequence). This CDR3 has 15 amino acids. The CDR3 loop is CASSFLQGAGTEAFF. DNA for the CDR3: TGTGCCAGCAGTTTCCTACAGGGGGCTGGGACTGAAGCTTTCTTT.

This clonotype was seen a few times. The J gene is TRBJ2-6, the V gene TRBV12-3 or TRBV12-4, with D tentatively TRBD1 (5 bases). CDR3 length: 18 amino acids. The V end lost 2 bases, the J end lost 0 bases, and 14 bases lay between the germline ends. CDR3 in amino acids: CASSLFRVLSSGANVLTF. CDR3 DNA sequence: TGTGCCAGCAGTTTATTCAGGGTCCTAAGCTCTGGGGCCAACGTCCTGACTTTC.

J is TRBJ1-6 and V is TRBV9; TRBD1 aligns across 10 bases. Losses at the gene ends were 4 bases for V and 8 bases for J; bases not matched to a gene: 6. The CDR3 runs to 15 residues. CDR1 is SGDLS, CDR2 YYNGEE, per germline. This CDR3 is CASSFSGTGDSPLHF. The CDR3 nucleotides read TGTGCCAGCAGCTTTAGTGGGACAGGGGATTCACCCCTCCACTTT.

This clonotype was recorded many times. The chain joins TRBV3-1 to TRBJ2-6; D remains unclear. This CDR3 comprises 15 residues. Trimming left V 7 bases short and J 0 bases short, with 10 bases between. Germline V gives CDR1 LGHDT, CDR2 YNNKEL (reference sequence). The DNA for the CDR3 is TGTGCCAGCAACCCCTCCCACTCTGGGGCCAACGTCCTGACTTTC. It is translated as CASNPSHSGANVLTF.

This clonotype has only a few counts. The V and J genes are TRBV7-9 and TRBJ1-3; unclear D gene. V was cut by 0 bases and J by 1 base, with 10 bases left in between. The CDR3 is 16 amino acids. Germline V gives CDR1 SEHNR, CDR2 FQNEAQ (reference sequence). CDR3 DNA: TGTGCCAGCAGCTTAGCGCTGACTGAATCTGGAAACACCATATATTTT. This gives the protein CASSLALTESGNTIYF.

This clonotype appeared many times. V and J are TRBV3-1 and TRBJ2-3, with TRBD2 matching over 12 bases. Unmatched junction bases numbered 9, after V lost 8 bases and J lost 6 bases. Germline V gene sequence: CDR1 LGHDT, CDR2 YNNKEL (reference sequence). The CDR3 is 15 amino acids. This CDR3 is CASRGLAGRMDTQYF. The CDR3 nucleotides read TGTGCCAGCCGTGGACTAGCGGGGCGTATGGATACGCAGTATTTT.

This clonotype appeared many times. The V and J genes are TRBV27 and TRBJ1-5; unclear D gene. Per the germline V gene, CDR1 is MNHEY and CDR2 is SMNVEV (reference sequence). The V gene lost 7 bases and the J gene lost 0 bases, with 7 bases spanning the gap. There are 13 residues in the CDR3. The CDR3 reads CASNHNSNQPQHF. CDR3 nucleotides: TGTGCCAGCAACCATAATAGCAATCAGCCCCAGCATTTT.

This chain joins TRBV10-3 and TRBJ1-1; no definite D call. CDR3 length: 14 amino acids. The germline CDR1 and CDR2 sequences are ENHRY and SYGVKD. Deletions cut 3 bases from V and 0 bases from J, with 8 bases between. CDR3 DNA sequence: TGTGCCATCAGTGATTATCGGATGAACACTGAAGCTTTCTTT. It specifies CAISDYRMNTEAFF.

This clonotype turned up a few times. This sequence joins TRBV5-1 and TRBJ1-2; no clear D. Trimming left V 2 bases short and J 6 bases short, with 11 bases between. The CDR3 runs 13 residues. CDR1 and CDR2 (germline): SGHRS, YFSETQ. CDR3 residues: CASSFLGLDGYTF. The CDR3 DNA is TGCGCCAGCAGCTTTCTAGGGTTAGATGGCTACACCTTC.

The chain combines TRBV12-3 or TRBV12-4 with TRBJ2-5; 11 bases align to TRBD1. Unmatched junction bases numbered 6, after V lost 4 bases and J lost 2 bases. The CDR3 covers 16 residues. In DNA form, the CDR3 reads TGTGCCAGCAGTTCCCCTCGGGACAGGGGGCAAGAGACCCAGTACTTC. Translating gives CASSSPRDRGQETQYF.

The table lists this clonotype with a few counts. The chain is built from TRBV12-5 and TRBJ1-1, with D possibly being TRBD1 (6 bases). This CDR3 region has 13 residues. Trimming left V 7 bases short and J 4 bases short, with 13 bases between. Per germline, CDR1 LGHNT and CDR2 FRNRAP. CDR3 coding DNA: TGTGCTAGTGTGGAGAAGGGGGGCACTGAAGCTTTCTTT. It is translated as CASVEKGGTEAFF. Using reference TRBV12-5 and TRBJ1-1 for the parts outside the CDR3, the full variable domain is DARVTQTPRHKVTEMGQEVTMRCQPILGHNTVFWYRQTMMQGLELLAYFRNRAPLDDSGMPKDRFSAEMPDATLATLKIQPSEPRDSAVYFCASVEKGGTEAFFGQGTRLTVV.

This rearrangement joins TRBV7-2 to TRBJ2-7, with 11 bases identical to TRBD2. Unmatched junction bases numbered 3, after V lost 6 bases and J lost 2 bases. CDR1 is SGHTA, CDR2 FQGNSA, per germline. This CDR3 contains 14 residues. This chain's CDR3 is CASRELAGAYEQYF. The CDR3 nucleotides read TGTGCCAGCAGGGAACTAGCGGGGGCCTACGAGCAGTACTTC.

This clonotype was found a few times. The chain employs TRBV2 and TRBJ2-2, with a weak D call TRBD2 (6 bases). The germline gives CDR1 SNHLY, CDR2 FYNNEI. V was shortened by 4 bases and J by 4 bases, with 10 bases between the two germline ends. The CDR3 consists of 14 residues. The CDR3 bases are TGTGCCAGCAGTGTAGGGACTGCCACCGGGGAGCTGTTTTTT. The encoded protein is CASSVGTATGELFF.